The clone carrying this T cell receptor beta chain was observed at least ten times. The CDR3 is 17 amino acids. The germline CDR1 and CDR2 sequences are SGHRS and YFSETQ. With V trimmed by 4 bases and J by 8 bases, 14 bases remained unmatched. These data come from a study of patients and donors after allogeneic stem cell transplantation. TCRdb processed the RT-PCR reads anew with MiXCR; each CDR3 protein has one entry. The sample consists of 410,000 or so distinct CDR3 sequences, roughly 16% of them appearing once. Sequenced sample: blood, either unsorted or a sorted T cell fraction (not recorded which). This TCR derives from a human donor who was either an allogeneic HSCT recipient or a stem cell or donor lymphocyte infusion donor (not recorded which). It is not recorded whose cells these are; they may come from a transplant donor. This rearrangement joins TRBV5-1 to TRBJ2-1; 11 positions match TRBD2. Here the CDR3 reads CASSRDPTSGRWDEQFF. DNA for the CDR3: TGCGCCAGCAGCCGGGACCCCACTAGCGGGAGATGGGATGAGCAGTTCTTC.